This T cell receptor beta chain comes out of a study of blood T cells in healthy people across ages. Alongside a J-beta primer mix, a sample-barcoded 5' primer served in a second PCR lasting roughly 7 to 11 cycles. TCRdb processed the 5' RACE reads anew with MiXCR; each CDR3 protein has one entry. The data hold more than 750,000 distinct CDR3 sequences, with 29% observed a single time. Investigators took around 10 milliliters of peripheral blood from every donor. Whole-study findings and limits: Estimates based on one million T cells were treated as lower bounds.

About this clonotype itself: Its antigen is not identified.

This CDR3 comprises 13 residues. The V segment lost 6 bases and the J segment 2 bases; nucleotides outside the gene matches: 4. This sample also appeared in a second study, on T cells of mothers and their children.

The sample taken for sequencing was blood. The TCR originated in a woman aged 40 to 50 in good health. The genes are TRBV12-3 or TRBV12-4 and TRBJ2-7; TRBD2 agrees at 7 bases. CDR3 amino acids: CASRSGTTYEQYF. In DNA, the CDR3 is TGTGCCAGCAGGAGCGGGACTACCTACGAGCAGTACTTC.